These 27 T cell receptor beta chains originate from one sample sequenced in a study of patients and donors after allogeneic stem cell transplantation. TCRdb re-called the RT-PCR reads through MiXCR, storing one row per CDR3 protein. The sample includes about 160,000 distinct CDR3 sequences, roughly 24% of them seen just once. Sequenced sample: blood, either unsorted or a sorted T cell fraction (not recorded which). Receptors were obtained from a human donor who was either an allogeneic HSCT recipient or a stem cell or donor lymphocyte infusion donor (not recorded which). It is not recorded whose cells these are; they may come from a transplant donor.

The count of this clonotype is one. V and J are TRBV3-1 and TRBJ2-3; 14 nucleotides agree with TRBD2. The V and J ends lost 3 bases and 3 bases, in that order; junction bases with no gene match: 5. The CDR3 length is 17 residues. Per the germline V gene, CDR1 is LGHDT and CDR2 is YNNKEL (reference sequence). The CDR3: CASSHWTSGGMTDTQYF. CDR3 coding DNA: TGTGCCAGCAGCCATTGGACTAGCGGGGGGATGACAGATACGCAGTATTTT.

This chain links TRBV3-1 with TRBJ1-1; D gene ambiguous. The length of the CDR3 is 17 residues. V dropped 1 base and J dropped 5 bases, with 20 bases sitting between them. From germline, CDR1 is LGHDT and CDR2 YNNKEL (reference sequence). DNA for the CDR3: TGTGCCAGCAGCCAAGTCCCATCGGGGTCAGACCTAACTGAAGCTTTCTTT. This translates into CASSQVPSGSDLTEAFF.

CDR3 coding DNA: TGTGCCTGGAGCGACCGGGCAGCACATAATGAAAAACTGTTTTTT. It translates to CAWSDRAAHNEKLFF. The gene calls are TRBV30 and TRBJ1-4; D gene ambiguous. The CDR3 spans 15 residues. Germline values: CDR1 GTSNPN, CDR2 SVGIG (reference sequence). The ends were cut back, 3 bases at V and 4 bases at J, with 15 bases in the middle.

The chain joins TRBV6-1 to TRBJ2-1, with D maybe TRBD1 (5 bases). This CDR3 is 14 amino acids long. Germline CDR1 and CDR2: MNHNS and SASEGT. V lost 2 bases and J 5 bases, leaving 10 bases between the germline ends. DNA for the CDR3: TGTGCCAGCAGTGAAATGTTGACAGACAATGAGCAGTTCTTC. Amino acids: CASSEMLTDNEQFF.

This clonotype was counted between two and nine times. This sequence joins TRBV6-2 or TRBV6-3 and TRBJ2-3; D is ambiguous. Germline V lookup: CDR1 MNHEY, CDR2 SVGEGT. V was trimmed by 2 bases and J by 3 bases, leaving 12 bases between them. The CDR3 length is 15 residues. This chain's CDR3 is CASSYVRGLTDTQYF. The CDR3 bases are TGTGCCAGCAGTTACGTTCGTGGTCTGACAGATACGCAGTATTTT.

This sequence joins TRBV5-5 and TRBJ2-7, with 7 bases identical to TRBD1. J gave up 1 base and V 2 bases, and 3 bases lay outside the gene matches. This CDR3 has 14 amino acids. Germline CDR1 is SGHKS and CDR2 is YYEKEE (reference sequence). CDR3 amino acids: CASSFRDRSYEQYF. In nucleotides, the CDR3 is TGTGCCAGCAGCTTCCGGGACAGATCCTACGAGCAGTACTTC.

The chain has TRBV9 and TRBJ2-7, with D unclear. Germline lookup yields CDR1 SGDLS and CDR2 YYNGEE. V gave up 3 bases and J gave up 4 bases, with 20 bases separating them. CDR3 length: 16 residues. CDR3 amino acids: CASSESLASTRYEQYF. The DNA of the CDR3 is TGTGCCAGCAGCGAGAGCTTGGCGTCCACCCGGTACGAGCAGTACTTC. Based on the CDR3 plus reference TRBV9 and TRBJ2-7, the full variable domain is DSGVTQTPKHLITATGQRVTLRCSPRSGDLSVYWYQQSLDQGLQFLIQYYNGEERAKGNILERFSAQQFPDLHSELNLSSLELGDSALYFCASSESLASTRYEQYFGPGTRLTVT.

CDR3 protein: CSALGTLGDPGGSYEQYF. The CDR3 nucleotides are TGCAGTGCTTTGGGGACGTTGGGGGACCCAGGGGGCTCCTACGAGCAGTACTTC. The chain has TRBV20-1 and TRBJ2-7; 7 bases are a match to TRBD1. Germline assignment: CDR1 DFQATT and CDR2 SNEGSKA (reference sequence). This CDR3 region has 18 residues. V gave up 5 bases and J gave up 0 bases; unmatched junction bases: 19.

The chain joins TRBV30 to TRBJ2-1, with D possibly being TRBD2 (5 bases). The length of the CDR3 is 16 residues. Per germline, CDR1 GTSNPN and CDR2 SVGIG (reference sequence). V was pared by 1 base and J by 8 bases, with 21 bases between. The CDR3 here is CAWSEARASPFDEQFF. For the CDR3, the DNA is TGTGCCTGGAGTGAGGCTAGAGCTAGCCCTTTCGATGAGCAGTTCTTC.

The table lists this clonotype with a few counts. The chain couples TRBV5-1 to TRBJ2-3; 8 bases agree with TRBD2. The CDR3 runs 14 residues. Germline V gene sequence: CDR1 SGHRS, CDR2 YFSETQ. V shed 7 bases and J 3 bases; nucleotides not matched to a gene: 7. The CDR3 is CASRQREMTDTQYF. CDR3 sequence (DNA): TGCGCCAGCCGTCAGCGGGAGATGACAGATACGCAGTATTTT.

This clonotype was found a few times. The chain links TRBV21-1 to TRBJ1-4; the table's D gene call, TRBD1, was not cross checked with the DNA. TRBV21-1 is tagged as a pseudogene. The CDR3 spans 18 residues. CDR3 nucleotides: TGTGCCAGCAGCACCCCTGCGGGGGCTCGAACAACTAATGAAAAACTGTTTTTT. Protein: CASSTPAGARTTNEKLFF.

This clonotype was counted between two and nine times. The chain joins TRBV4-3 to TRBJ2-1; D is undetermined. The length of the CDR3 is 13 residues. V was trimmed by 2 bases and J by 9 bases, leaving 11 bases between them. The germline gives CDR1 LGHNA, CDR2 YSLEER. The chain's CDR3 is CASSQLGNREQFF. Here the CDR3 DNA reads TGCGCCAGCAGCCAACTAGGTAACCGTGAGCAGTTCTTC.

V gene TRBV12-3 or TRBV12-4 combines with J gene TRBJ2-4, with 9 bases aligning to TRBD2. Germline trimming cut 3 bases from V and 0 bases from J; bases unmatched to any gene: 3. CDR3 length: 16 residues. The CDR3 region is CASSLLAGLAKNIQYF. The CDR3 DNA follows: TGTGCCAGCAGTTTGCTAGCGGGGCTAGCCAAAAACATTCAGTACTTC.

The V and J genes are TRBV6-5 and TRBJ2-2, with 10 bases fitting TRBD2. The CDR3 loop spans 16 amino acids. V was pared by 6 bases and J by 6 bases, with 10 bases of the junction left unmatched. Germline assignment: CDR1 MNHEY and CDR2 SVGAGI. CDR3 nucleotides: TGTGCCAGCAGCCGGACTAGCGGTTCCTTTGCCGGGGAGCTGTTTTTT. Protein: CASSRTSGSFAGELFF.

CDR3 sequence: CASSPGSRPYEQYF. The CDR3 DNA follows: TGTGCCAGCAGCCCAGGATCGAGACCATACGAGCAGTACTTC. The chain combines TRBV12-3 or TRBV12-4 with TRBJ2-7; D unclear. The CDR3 has 14 residues. The ends were cut back, 6 bases at V and 4 bases at J, with 16 bases in the middle.

This clonotype was counted at least ten times. DNA of the CDR3: TGCGCCAGCAGCCAGGGAGATAGCAATCAGCCCCAGCATTTT. This encodes CASSQGDSNQPQHF. The rearrangement uses TRBV5-1 and TRBJ1-5; possibly TRBD1 for D (5 bases). This CDR3 comprises 14 residues. In germline, CDR1 is SGHRS, CDR2 YFSETQ. Trimming took 4 bases from V and 0 from J, leaving 8 bases between them. Full variable domain (outside the CDR3, taken from reference TRBV5-1 and TRBJ1-5): KAGVTQTPRYLIKTRGQQVTLSCSPISGHRSVSWYQQTPGQGLQFLFEYFSETQRNKGNFPGRFSGRQFSNSRSEMNVSTLELGDSALYLCASSQGDSNQPQHFGDGTRLSIL.

The V call is TRBV6-6, the J call TRBJ1-4, with D unclear. Germline V CDR1 and CDR2: MNHNY, SVGAGI (reference sequence). The CDR3 runs 16 residues. Trimming took 4 bases from V and 0 from J, leaving 12 bases between them. The CDR3 spells CASSSVQTATNEKLFF. DNA for the CDR3: TGTGCCAGCAGTTCCGTCCAGACTGCAACTAATGAAAAACTGTTTTTT.

The chain couples TRBV21-1 to TRBJ1-5. TRBV21-1 is termed a pseudogene. This CDR3 is built from 14 residues. DNA for the CDR3: TGTGCCAGCAGCCAAGATGGCCCGAATCAGCCCCAGCATTTT. This sequence encodes CASSQDGPNQPQHF.

This clonotype was counted a single time. The V and J genes are TRBV7-2 and TRBJ1-2; 8 bases align to TRBD1. The length of the CDR3 is 17 residues. Trimming took 6 bases from V and 2 from J; bases not matched to a gene: 14. Per the germline V gene, CDR1 is SGHTA and CDR2 is FQGNSA. The CDR3 bases are TGTGCCAGCAGAACGCACCCAGGGGGCGGGAGAAACTATGGCTACACCTTC. Translating gives CASRTHPGGGRNYGYTF. Using reference TRBV7-2 and TRBJ1-2 for the parts outside the CDR3, the full variable domain is GAGVSQSPSNKVTEKGKDVELRCDPISGHTALYWYRQSLGQGLEFLIYFQGNSAPDKSGLPSDRFSAERTGGSVSTLTIQRTQQEDSAVYLCASRTHPGGGRNYGYTFGSGTRLTVV.

The V gene is TRBV5-5, the J gene TRBJ2-1; D is unresolved. Germline V gene sequence: CDR1 SGHKS, CDR2 YYEKEE (reference sequence). The CDR3 runs 11 residues. V was shortened by 4 bases and J by 4 bases, with 3 bases between the two germline ends. CDR3 in amino acids: CASSAYNEQFF. CDR3 DNA: TGTGCCAGCAGCGCTTACAATGAGCAGTTCTTC.

The chain combines TRBV4-2 with TRBJ2-3; the D gene is possibly TRBD2 (7 bases). Germline V gives CDR1 LGHNA, CDR2 YNFKEQ. The V gene lost 0 bases and the J gene lost 2 bases, with 15 bases spanning the gap. The CDR3 is 17 residues long. The CDR3: CASSQEWRGPFTDTQYF. CDR3 nucleotide sequence: TGTGCCAGCAGCCAAGAGTGGCGGGGGCCATTCACAGATACGCAGTATTTT.

This clonotype was counted ten times or more. The chain employs TRBV5-1 and TRBJ2-1; TRBD2 agrees at 8 bases. With 4 bases clipped from V and 5 bases from J, the junction kept 11 bases outside the gene matches. The CDR3 runs 16 residues. Germline V CDR1 and CDR2: SGHRS, YFSETQ. The DNA of the CDR3 is TGCGCCAGCAGCCCAAATACCGGACTAGCCAACAATGAGCAGTTCTTC. Residues: CASSPNTGLANNEQFF.

V is TRBV5-5 and J is TRBJ2-1, with 7 bases identical to TRBD2. The CDR3 has 14 residues. Trimming at V came to 1 base and at J to 12 bases, leaving 10 bases not matched to a gene. In germline, CDR1 is SGHKS, CDR2 YYEKEE (reference sequence). The CDR3 here is CASSLLPGGGGQFF. The CDR3 DNA reads TGTGCCAGCAGCTTGTTGCCGGGGGGTGGTGGGCAGTTCTTC.

The CDR3 loop reads CASSAAGHPLDTEAFF. The CDR3 DNA reads as TGTGCCAGCAGCGCCGCTGGACACCCTTTGGACACTGAAGCTTTCTTT. V is TRBV9 and J is TRBJ1-1; TRBD1 might be the D (5 bases). The CDR3 totals 16 residues. Trimming removed 3 bases at V and 3 bases at J, with 18 bases between. Germline loops: CDR1 SGDLS, CDR2 YYNGEE.

This chain connects TRBV5-5 to TRBJ2-5, with a tentative D call TRBD2 (5 bases). Germline lookup yields CDR1 SGHKS and CDR2 YYEKEE (reference sequence). This CDR3 has 17 amino acids. V lost 0 bases and J lost 1, with 16 bases in between. The CDR3 bases are TGTGCCAGCAGCTTGGTCCCCTTTGGAGGCTTCCAAGAGACCCAGTACTTC. It yields the protein CASSLVPFGGFQETQYF.

The gene calls are TRBV7-2 and TRBJ2-1, with D unresolved. The germline V gene has CDR1 SGHTA and CDR2 FQGNSA. The CDR3 is 13 amino acids. V lost 1 base and J lost 8, with 9 bases in between. CDR3: CASSLDRSDEQFF. The CDR3 DNA sequence: TGTGCCAGCAGCTTAGATCGCTCGGATGAGCAGTTCTTC.

The chain employs TRBV5-6 and TRBJ2-7; D is perhaps TRBD2 (5 bases). This CDR3 comprises 13 residues. V was clipped by 1 base and J by 7 bases, with 12 bases between them. The germline gives CDR1 SGHDT, CDR2 YYEEEE. CDR3 nucleotide sequence: TGTGCCAGCAGCTTGCCCGGCGAGGGTGAGCAGTACTTC. Its translation is CASSLPGEGEQYF. Variable domain in full (rest from reference TRBV5-6 and TRBJ2-7): DAGVTQSPTHLIKTRGQQVTLRCSPKSGHDTVSWYQQALGQGPQFIFQYYEEEERQRGNFPDRFSGHQFPNYSSELNVNALLLGDSALYLCASSLPGEGEQYFGPGTRLTVT.